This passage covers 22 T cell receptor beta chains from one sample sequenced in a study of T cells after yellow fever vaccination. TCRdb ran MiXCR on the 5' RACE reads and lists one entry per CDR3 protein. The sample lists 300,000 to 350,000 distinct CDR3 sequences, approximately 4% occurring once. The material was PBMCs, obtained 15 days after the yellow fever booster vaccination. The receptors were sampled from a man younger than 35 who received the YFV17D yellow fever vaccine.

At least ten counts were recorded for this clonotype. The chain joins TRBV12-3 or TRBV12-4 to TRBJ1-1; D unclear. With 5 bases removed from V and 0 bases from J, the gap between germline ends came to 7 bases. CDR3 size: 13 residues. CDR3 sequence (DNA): TGTGCCAGCAGTCTCGTTATGAACACTGAAGCTTTCTTT. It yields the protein CASSLVMNTEAFF.

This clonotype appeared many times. The CDR3 reads CASSLSAPSSYEQYF. DNA for the CDR3: TGTGCCAGCAGTTTATCCGCGCCGAGCTCCTACGAGCAGTACTTC. The V gene is TRBV12-3 or TRBV12-4, the J gene TRBJ2-7; unclear D gene. The CDR3 runs 15 residues. V was shortened by 2 bases and J by 0 bases, with 11 bases between the two germline ends.

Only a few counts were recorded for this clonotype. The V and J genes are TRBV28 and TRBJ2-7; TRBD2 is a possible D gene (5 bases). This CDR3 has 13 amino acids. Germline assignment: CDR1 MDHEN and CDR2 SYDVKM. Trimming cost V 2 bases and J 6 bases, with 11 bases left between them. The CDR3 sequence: CASSLRVAGEQYV. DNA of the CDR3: TGTGCCAGCAGTTTACGGGTCGCGGGCGAGCAGTACGTC.

The CDR3 nucleotides are TGTGCCAGCAGTCCCCGCCGGGAATCACCCCTCCACTTT. Translated: CASSPRRESPLHF. J is TRBJ1-6 and V is TRBV6-5; D gene uncertain. Germline loops: CDR1 MNHEY, CDR2 SVGAGI. Trimming removed 5 bases from V and 10 bases from J, with 12 bases in between. CDR3 length: 13 residues.

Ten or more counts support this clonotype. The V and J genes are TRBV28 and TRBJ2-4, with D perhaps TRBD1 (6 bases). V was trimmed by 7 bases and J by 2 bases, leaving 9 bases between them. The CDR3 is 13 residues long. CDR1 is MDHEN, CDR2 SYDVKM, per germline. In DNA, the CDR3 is TGTGCCAGCAATCAGGGGACCAAAAACATTCAGTACTTC. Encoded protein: CASNQGTKNIQYF.

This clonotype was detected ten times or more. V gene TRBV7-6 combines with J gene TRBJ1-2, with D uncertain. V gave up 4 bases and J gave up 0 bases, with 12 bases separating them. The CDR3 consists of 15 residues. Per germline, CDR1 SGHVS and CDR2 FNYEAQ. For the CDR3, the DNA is TGTGCCAGCAGCTACCTGGACTTCCCTAACTATGGCTACACCTTC. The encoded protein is CASSYLDFPNYGYTF.

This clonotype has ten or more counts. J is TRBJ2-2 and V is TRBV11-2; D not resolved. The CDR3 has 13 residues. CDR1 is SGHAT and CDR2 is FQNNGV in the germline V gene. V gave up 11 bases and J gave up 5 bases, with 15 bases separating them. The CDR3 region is CAWEPTRTGELFF. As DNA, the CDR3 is TGTGCCTGGGAACCCACCCGAACCGGGGAGCTGTTTTTT.

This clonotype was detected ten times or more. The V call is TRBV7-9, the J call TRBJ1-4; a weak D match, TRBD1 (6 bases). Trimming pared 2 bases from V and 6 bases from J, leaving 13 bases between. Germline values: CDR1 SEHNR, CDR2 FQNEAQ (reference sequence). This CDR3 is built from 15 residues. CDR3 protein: CASSLSGAGDEKLFF. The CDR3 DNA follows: TGTGCCAGCAGCTTATCAGGGGCTGGAGATGAAAAACTGTTTTTT.

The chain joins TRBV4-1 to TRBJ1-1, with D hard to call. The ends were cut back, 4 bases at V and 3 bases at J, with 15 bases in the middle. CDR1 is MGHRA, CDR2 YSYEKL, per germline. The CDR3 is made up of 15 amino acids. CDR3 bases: TGCGCCAGCAGCCTGCGGACGAACGAACACACTGAAGCTTTCTTT. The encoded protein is CASSLRTNEHTEAFF.

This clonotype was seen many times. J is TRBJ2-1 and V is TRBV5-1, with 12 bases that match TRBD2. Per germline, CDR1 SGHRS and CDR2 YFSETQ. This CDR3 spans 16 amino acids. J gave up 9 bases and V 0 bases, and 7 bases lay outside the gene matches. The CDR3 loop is CASSLGRLAGVGEQFF. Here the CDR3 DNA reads TGCGCCAGCAGCTTGGGGCGACTAGCGGGAGTCGGTGAGCAGTTCTTC.

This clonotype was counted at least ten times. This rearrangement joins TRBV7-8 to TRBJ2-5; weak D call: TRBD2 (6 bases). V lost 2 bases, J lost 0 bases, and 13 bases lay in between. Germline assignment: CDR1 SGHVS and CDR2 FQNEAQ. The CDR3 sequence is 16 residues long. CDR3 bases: TGTGCCAGCAGCTTACACCGGGGGATTAACCAAGAGACCCAGTACTTC. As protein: CASSLHRGINQETQYF.

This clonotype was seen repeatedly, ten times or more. CDR3 loop: CATAATTHTGELFF. The DNA for the CDR3 is TGTGCCACCGCGGCGACGACCCACACCGGGGAGCTGTTTTTT. The chain couples TRBV24-1 to TRBJ2-2; no firm D call. CDR3 size: 14 residues. CDR1 is KGHDR, CDR2 SFDVKD, per germline. Trimming removed 9 bases from V and 3 bases from J, with 13 bases in between.

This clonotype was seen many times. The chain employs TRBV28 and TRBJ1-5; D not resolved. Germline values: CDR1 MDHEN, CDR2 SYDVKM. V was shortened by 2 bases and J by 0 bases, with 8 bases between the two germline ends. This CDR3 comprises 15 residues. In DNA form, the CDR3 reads TGTGCCAGCAGTTTACTACCAAATAGCAATCAGCCCCAGCATTTT. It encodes CASSLLPNSNQPQHF.

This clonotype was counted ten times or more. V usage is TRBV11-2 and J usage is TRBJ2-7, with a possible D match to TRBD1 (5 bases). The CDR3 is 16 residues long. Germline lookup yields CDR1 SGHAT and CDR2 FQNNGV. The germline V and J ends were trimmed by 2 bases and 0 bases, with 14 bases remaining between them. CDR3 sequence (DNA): TGTGCCAGCAGCTTAATTACCCGACAGAGCTCCTACGAGCAGTACTTC. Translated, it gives CASSLITRQSSYEQYF.

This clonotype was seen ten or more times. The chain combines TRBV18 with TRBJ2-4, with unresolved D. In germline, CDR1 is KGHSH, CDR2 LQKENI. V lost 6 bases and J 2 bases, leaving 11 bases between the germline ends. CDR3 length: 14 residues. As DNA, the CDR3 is TGTGCCAGCTCCCGGCCGGTGTCCAAAAACATTCAGTACTTC. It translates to CASSRPVSKNIQYF.

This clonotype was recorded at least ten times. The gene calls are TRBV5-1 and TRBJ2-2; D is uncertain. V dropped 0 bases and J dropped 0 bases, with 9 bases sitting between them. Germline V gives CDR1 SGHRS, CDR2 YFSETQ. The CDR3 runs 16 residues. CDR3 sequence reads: CASSLVVGPNTGELFF. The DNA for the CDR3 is TGCGCCAGCAGCTTGGTAGTCGGGCCGAACACCGGGGAGCTGTTTTTT. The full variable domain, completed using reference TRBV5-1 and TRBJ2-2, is KAGVTQTPRYLIKTRGQQVTLSCSPISGHRSVSWYQQTPGQGLQFLFEYFSETQRNKGNFPGRFSGRQFSNSRSEMNVSTLELGDSALYLCASSLVVGPNTGELFFGEGSRLTVL.

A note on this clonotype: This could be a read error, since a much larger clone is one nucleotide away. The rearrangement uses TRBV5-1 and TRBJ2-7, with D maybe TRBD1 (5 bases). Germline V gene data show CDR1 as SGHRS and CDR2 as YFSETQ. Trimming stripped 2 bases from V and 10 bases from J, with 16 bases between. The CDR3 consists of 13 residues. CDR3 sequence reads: CASSLGERGSQYF. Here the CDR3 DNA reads TGCGCCAGCAGCTTAGGGGAAAGGGGAAGCCAGTACTTC.

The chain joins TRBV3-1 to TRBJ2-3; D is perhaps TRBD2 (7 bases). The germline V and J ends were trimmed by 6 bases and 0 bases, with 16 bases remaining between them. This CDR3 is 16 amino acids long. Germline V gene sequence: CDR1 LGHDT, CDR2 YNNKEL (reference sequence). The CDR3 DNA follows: TGTGCCAGCAGTGGCGCGGGGGCTACTAGCACAGATACGCAGTATTTT. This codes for CASSGAGATSTDTQYF.

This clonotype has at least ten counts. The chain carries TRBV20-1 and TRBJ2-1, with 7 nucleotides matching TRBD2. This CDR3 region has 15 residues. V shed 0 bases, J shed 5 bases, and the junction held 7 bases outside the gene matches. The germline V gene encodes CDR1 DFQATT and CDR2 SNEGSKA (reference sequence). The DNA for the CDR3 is TGCAGTGCTAGAGATGTGCGGGGGATTAACAATGAGCAGTTCTTC. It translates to CSARDVRGINNEQFF.

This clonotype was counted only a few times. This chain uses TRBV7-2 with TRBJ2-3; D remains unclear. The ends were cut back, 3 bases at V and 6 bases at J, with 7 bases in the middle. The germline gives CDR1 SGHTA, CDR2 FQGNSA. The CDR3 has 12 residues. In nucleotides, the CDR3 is TGTGCCAGCAGCTTTTTTCGGGATACGCAGTATTTT. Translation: CASSFFRDTQYF.

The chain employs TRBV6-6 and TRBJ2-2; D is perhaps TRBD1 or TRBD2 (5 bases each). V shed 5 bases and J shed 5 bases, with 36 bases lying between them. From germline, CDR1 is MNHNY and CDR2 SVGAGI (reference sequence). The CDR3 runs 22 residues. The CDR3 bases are TGTGCCAGCAGTCTACCCAATAGAGACGGGGCGGTTAGGACCTTGGTTACCGGGGAGCTGTTTTTT. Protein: CASSLPNRDGAVRTLVTGELFF.

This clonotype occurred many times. Here the CDR3 reads CASSLGAGYNSPLHF. The CDR3 DNA reads TGCGCCAGCAGCCTTGGGGCTGGATATAATTCACCCCTCCACTTT. The chain has TRBV4-3 and TRBJ1-6; maybe TRBD1 (5 bases). V shed 4 bases and J shed 4 bases, with 11 bases lying between them. Germline V gene data show CDR1 as LGHNA and CDR2 as YSLEER. The CDR3 totals 15 residues.